This T cell receptor (beta chain) was sequenced in a study of molecular identifiers for immune sequencing clone quantification. V lost 3 bases, J lost 5 bases, and 13 bases lay in between. This CDR3 is built from 14 residues. Germline V gene data show CDR1 as MNHEY and CDR2 as SMNVEV (reference sequence). TCRdb itself ran the PCR reads through MiXCR, one entry per CDR3 protein. The data contain about 500,000 distinct CDR3 sequences, around a fifth of them singletons. The sequencing sample was made of naive CD8+ T cells from blood, with Jurkat cell RNA spiked in. Stated subset: FACS-sorted CD8+CD4-CCR7+CD45RA+ naive T cells. The clonotype comes from a human donor in good health. Some libraries in this study had Jurkat cell RNA spiked in. The chain joins TRBV27 to TRBJ1-2; no clear D. The CDR3 loop reads CASSFDIEAYGYTF. The DNA of the CDR3 is TGTGCCAGCAGTTTCGACATAGAGGCTTATGGCTACACCTTC.